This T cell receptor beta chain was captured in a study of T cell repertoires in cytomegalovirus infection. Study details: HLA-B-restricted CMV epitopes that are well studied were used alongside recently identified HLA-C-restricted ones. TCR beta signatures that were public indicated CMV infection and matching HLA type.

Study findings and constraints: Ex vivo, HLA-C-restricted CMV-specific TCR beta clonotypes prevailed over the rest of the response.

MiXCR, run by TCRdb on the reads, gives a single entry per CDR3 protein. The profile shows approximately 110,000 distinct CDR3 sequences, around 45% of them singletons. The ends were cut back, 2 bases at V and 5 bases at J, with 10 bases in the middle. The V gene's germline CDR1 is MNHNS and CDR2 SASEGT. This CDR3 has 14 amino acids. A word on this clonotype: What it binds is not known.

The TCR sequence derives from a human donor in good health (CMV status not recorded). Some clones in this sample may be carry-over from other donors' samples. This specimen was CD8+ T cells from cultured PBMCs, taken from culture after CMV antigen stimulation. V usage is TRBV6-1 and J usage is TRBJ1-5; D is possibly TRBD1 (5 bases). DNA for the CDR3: TGTGCCAGCAGTGAAAGGGGTTTAGATCAGCCCCAGCATTTT. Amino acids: CASSERGLDQPQHF.